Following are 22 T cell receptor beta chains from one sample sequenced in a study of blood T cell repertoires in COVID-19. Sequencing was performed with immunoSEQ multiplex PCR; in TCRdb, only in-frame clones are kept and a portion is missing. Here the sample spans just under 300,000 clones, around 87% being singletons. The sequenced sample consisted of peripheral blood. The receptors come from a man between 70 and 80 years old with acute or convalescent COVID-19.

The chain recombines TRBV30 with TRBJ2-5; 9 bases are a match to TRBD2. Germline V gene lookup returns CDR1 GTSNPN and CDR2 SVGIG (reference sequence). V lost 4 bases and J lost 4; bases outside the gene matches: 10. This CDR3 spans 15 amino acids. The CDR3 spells CAWKYGSGSTETQYF. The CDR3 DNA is TGTGCCTGGAAGTATGGTAGCGGGAGCACAGAGACCCAGTACTTC.

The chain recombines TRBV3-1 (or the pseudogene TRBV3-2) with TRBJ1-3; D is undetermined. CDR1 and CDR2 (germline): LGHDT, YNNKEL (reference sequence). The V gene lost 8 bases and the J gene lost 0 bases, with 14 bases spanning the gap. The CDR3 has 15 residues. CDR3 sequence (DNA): TGTGCCAGCTCCGACGCACGGAGCTCTGGAAACACCATATATTTT. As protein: CASSDARSSGNTIYF.

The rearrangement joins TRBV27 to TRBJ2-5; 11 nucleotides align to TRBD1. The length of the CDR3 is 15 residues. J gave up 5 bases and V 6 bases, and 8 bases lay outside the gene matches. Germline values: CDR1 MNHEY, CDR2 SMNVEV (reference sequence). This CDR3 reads CASRDRTGGWETQYF. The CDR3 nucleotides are TGTGCCAGCAGGGACCGGACAGGGGGCTGGGAGACCCAGTACTTC.

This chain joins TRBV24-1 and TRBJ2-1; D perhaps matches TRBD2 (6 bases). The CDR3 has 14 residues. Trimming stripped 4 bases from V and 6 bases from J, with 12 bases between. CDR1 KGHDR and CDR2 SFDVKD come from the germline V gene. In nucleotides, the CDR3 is TGTGCCACCAGTGACCCCGGGACTGTCAATGAGCAGTTCTTC. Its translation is CATSDPGTVNEQFF.

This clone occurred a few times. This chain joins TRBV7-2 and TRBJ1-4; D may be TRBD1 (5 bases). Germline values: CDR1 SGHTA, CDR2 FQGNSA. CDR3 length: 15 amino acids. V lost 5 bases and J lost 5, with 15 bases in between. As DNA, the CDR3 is TGTGCCAGCAGCCCCGGTCCGGGGGGGAATGAAAAACTGTTTTTT. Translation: CASSPGPGGNEKLFF. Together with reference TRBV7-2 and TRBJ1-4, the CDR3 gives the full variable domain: GAGVSQSPSNKVTEKGKDVELRCDPISGHTALYWYRQSLGQGLEFLIYFQGNSAPDKSGLPSDRFSAERTGGSVSTLTIQRTQQEDSAVYLCASSPGPGGNEKLFFGSGTQLSVL.

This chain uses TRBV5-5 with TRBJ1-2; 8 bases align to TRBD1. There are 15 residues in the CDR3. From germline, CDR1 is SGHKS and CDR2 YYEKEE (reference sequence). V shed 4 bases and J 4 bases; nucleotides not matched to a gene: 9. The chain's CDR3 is CASSVPGQEFYGYTF. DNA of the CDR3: TGTGCCAGCAGCGTCCCGGGACAGGAGTTCTATGGCTACACCTTC. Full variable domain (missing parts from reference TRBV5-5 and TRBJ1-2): DAGVTQSPTHLIKTRGQQVTLRCSPISGHKSVSWYQQVLGQGPQFIFQYYEKEERGRGNFPDRFSARQFPNYSSELNVNALLLGDSALYLCASSVPGQEFYGYTFGSGTRLTVV.

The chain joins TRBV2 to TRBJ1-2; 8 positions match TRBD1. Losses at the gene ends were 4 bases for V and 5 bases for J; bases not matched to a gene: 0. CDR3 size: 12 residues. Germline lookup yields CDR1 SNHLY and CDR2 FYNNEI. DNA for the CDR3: TGTGCCAGCAGTGGACAGGGGTATGGCTACACCTTC. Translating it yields CASSGQGYGYTF.

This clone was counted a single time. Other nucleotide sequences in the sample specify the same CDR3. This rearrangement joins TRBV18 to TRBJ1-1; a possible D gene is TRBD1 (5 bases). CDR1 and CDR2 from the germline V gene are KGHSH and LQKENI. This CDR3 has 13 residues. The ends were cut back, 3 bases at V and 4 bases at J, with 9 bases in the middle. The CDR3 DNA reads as TGTGCCAGCTCACCCCCTGGGGCCACTGAAGCTTTCTTT. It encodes CASSPPGATEAFF.

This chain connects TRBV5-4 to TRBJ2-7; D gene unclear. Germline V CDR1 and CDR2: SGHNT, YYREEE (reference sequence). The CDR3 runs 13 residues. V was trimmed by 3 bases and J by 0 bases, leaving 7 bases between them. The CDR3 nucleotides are TGTGCCAGCAGCTCCAAGAGCTCCTACGAGCAGTACTTC. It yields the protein CASSSKSSYEQYF.

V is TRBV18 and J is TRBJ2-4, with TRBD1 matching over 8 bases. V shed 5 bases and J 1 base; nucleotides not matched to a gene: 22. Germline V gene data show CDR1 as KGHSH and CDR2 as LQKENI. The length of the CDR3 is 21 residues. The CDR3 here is CASSSGTGRKTGFGAKNIQYF. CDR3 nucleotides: TGTGCCAGCTCATCGGGGACAGGTCGGAAAACTGGATTTGGGGCCAAAAACATTCAGTACTTC. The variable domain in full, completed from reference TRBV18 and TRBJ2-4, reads NAGVMQNPRHLVRRRGQEARLRCSPMKGHSHVYWYRQLPEEGLKFMVYLQKENIIDESGMPKERFSAEFPKEGPSILRIQQVVRGDSAAYFCASSSGTGRKTGFGAKNIQYFGAGTRLSVL.

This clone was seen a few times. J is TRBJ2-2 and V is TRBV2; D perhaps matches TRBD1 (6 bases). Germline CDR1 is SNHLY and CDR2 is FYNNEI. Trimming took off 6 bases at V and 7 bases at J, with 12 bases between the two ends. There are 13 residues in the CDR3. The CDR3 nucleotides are TGTGCCAGCAGGGCAGGGGCTGGCGGGGAGCTGTTTTTT. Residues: CASRAGAGGELFF. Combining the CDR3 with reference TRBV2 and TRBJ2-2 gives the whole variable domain EPEVTQTPSHQVTQMGQEVILRCVPISNHLYFYWYRQILGQKVEFLVSFYNNEISEKSEIFDDQFSVERPDGSNFTLKIRSTKLEDSAMYFCASRAGAGGELFFGEGSRLTVL.

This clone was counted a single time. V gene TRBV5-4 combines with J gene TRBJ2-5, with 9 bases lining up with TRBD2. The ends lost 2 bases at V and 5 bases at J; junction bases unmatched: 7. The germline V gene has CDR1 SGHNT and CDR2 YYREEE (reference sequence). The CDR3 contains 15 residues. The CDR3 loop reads CASSFRSGGDETQYF. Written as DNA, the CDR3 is TGTGCCAGCAGCTTCCGTAGCGGGGGTGATGAGACCCAGTACTTC.

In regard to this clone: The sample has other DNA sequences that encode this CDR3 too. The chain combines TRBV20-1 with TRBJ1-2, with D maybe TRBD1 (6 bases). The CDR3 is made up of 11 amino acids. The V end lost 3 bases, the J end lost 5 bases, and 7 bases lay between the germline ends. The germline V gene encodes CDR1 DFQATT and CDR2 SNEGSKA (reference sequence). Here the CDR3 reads CSARQGYGYTF. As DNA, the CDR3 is TGCAGTGCTAGGCAGGGGTATGGCTACACCTTC.

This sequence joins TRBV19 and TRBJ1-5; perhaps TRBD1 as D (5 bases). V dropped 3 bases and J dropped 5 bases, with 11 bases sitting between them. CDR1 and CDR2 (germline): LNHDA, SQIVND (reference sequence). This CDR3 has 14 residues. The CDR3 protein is CASSISRVHQPQHF. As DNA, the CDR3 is TGTGCCAGTAGTATCAGCAGGGTCCATCAGCCCCAGCATTTT.

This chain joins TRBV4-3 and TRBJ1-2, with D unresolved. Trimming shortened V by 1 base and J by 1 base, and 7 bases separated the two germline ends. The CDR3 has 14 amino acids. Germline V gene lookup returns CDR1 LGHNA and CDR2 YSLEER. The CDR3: CASSQVDFNYGYTF. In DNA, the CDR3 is TGCGCCAGCAGCCAAGTCGACTTTAACTATGGCTACACCTTC.

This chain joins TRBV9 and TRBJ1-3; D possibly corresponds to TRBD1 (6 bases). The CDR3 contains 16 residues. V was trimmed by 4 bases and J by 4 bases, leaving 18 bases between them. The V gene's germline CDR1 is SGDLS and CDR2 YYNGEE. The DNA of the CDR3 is TGTGCCAGCAGCATATCACCAGGGGAGTTAGGAAACACCATATATTTT. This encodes CASSISPGELGNTIYF.

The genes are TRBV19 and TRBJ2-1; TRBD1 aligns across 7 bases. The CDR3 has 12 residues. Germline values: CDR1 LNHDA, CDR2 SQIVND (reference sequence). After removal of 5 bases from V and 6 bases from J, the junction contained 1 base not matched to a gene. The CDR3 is CASSSGGNEQFF. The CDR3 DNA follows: TGTGCCAGTAGTTCAGGGGGCAATGAGCAGTTCTTC.

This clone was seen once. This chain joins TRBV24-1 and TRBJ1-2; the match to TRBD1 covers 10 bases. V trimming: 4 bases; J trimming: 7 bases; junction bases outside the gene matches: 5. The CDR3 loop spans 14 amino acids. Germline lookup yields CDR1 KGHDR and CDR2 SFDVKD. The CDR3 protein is CATSETTGGPGYTF. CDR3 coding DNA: TGTGCCACCAGTGAGACGACAGGGGGCCCTGGCTACACCTTC.

For the CDR3, the DNA is TGTGCCAGCAGCTTCGGACAGGGAACATACAATGAGCAGTTCTTC. Amino acid sequence: CASSFGQGTYNEQFF. This chain joins TRBV9 and TRBJ2-1; 8 bases agree with TRBD1. CDR3 length: 15 residues. In germline, CDR1 is SGDLS, CDR2 YYNGEE. V shed 4 bases and J 4 bases; nucleotides not matched to a gene: 7.

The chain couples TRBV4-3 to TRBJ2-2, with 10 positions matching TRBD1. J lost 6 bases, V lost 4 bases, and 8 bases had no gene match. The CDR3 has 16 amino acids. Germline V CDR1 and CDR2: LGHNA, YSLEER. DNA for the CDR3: TGCGCCAGCAGCCGAAGAGGGACAGGGGATTCCGGGGAGCTGTTTTTT. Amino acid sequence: CASSRRGTGDSGELFF.

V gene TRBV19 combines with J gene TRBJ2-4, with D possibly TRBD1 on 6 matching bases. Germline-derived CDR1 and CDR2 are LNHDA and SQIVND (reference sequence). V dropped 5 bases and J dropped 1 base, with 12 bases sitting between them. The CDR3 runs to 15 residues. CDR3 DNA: TGTGCCAGTAGTGCAGCAGGGGTGGCCAAAAACATTCAGTACTTC. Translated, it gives CASSAAGVAKNIQYF.

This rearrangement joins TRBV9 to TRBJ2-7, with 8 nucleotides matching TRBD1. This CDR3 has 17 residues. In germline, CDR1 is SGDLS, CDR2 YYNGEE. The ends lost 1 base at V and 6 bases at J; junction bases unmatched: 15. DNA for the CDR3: TGTGCCAGCAGCGTATCGGGGCAGGGGGCTGGGATGGGCGAGCAGTACTTC. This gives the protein CASSVSGQGAGMGEQYF.